These 3 T cell receptor beta chains share one sample of origin, sequenced in a study of blood T cell repertoires in COVID-19. The table came from immunoSEQ multiplex PCR; TCRdb's copy has only in-frame clones and leaves some out. The data contain around 250,000 clones, 88% of them seen just once; the ten biggest clones take up approximately 0.7%. The source material was peripheral blood. These receptors originate from a human donor in a cohort sampled during active COVID-19.

The V gene is TRBV10-1, the J gene TRBJ1-3, with D possibly matching TRBD1 (5 bases). With 9 bases removed from V and 1 base from J, the gap between germline ends came to 10 bases. The germline CDR1 and CDR2 sequences are WNHNN and SYGVQD (reference sequence). This CDR3 is built from 13 residues. The CDR3 DNA reads TGCGCCAGTGGGACTGTATCTGGAAACACCATATATTTT. It translates to CASGTVSGNTIYF.

The CDR3 is CASSPQGVNTEAFF. The CDR3 region has the DNA TGTGCCAGCAGCCCGCAGGGCGTGAACACTGAAGCTTTCTTT. The chain employs TRBV7-2 and TRBJ1-1; perhaps TRBD1 as D (5 bases). The CDR3 runs to 14 residues. Germline CDR1 is SGHTA and CDR2 is FQGNSA. V dropped 5 bases and J dropped 0 bases, with 10 bases sitting between them.

The rearrangement joins TRBV7-9 to TRBJ2-2; D is perhaps TRBD1 or TRBD2 (5 bases each). The CDR3 runs 14 residues. V dropped 7 bases and J dropped 3 bases, with 12 bases sitting between them. CDR1 and CDR2 (germline): SEHNR, FQNEAQ (reference sequence). The CDR3 is CASTRGVDTGELFF. CDR3 bases: TGTGCCAGCACGAGGGGCGTCGACACCGGGGAGCTGTTTTTT.